The sequence of this T cell receptor beta chain was determined in a study of blood T cell repertoires in COVID-19. Looking at the study overall: The United States, Italy and Spain were the sources of the acute and convalescent COVID-19 samples.

Enrolled through a virtual design, the participants were between 18 and 89 years of age and came from under 25 US areas. Categorization into cohorts depended on clinical history that participants reported. Methods used by the authors: Estimation of nucleated cell counts was performed using reference gene primer amplification. Sequencing used immunoSEQ multiplex PCR; TCRdb keeps in-frame clones, though not all of them. V and J calls and clone size are copied from that table; D and trimming were computed from the DNA. The table shows 45,000 to 55,000 clones, with around 80% occurring only once. Trimming took off 2 bases at V and 0 bases at J, with 11 bases between the two ends. Germline CDR1 is SGHNT and CDR2 is YYREEE (reference sequence). This CDR3 has 16 residues.

This sequence joins TRBV5-4 and TRBJ1-4, with a tentative D call TRBD1 (5 bases). The receptor's source is a woman aged 50 to 60 with acute COVID-19. Sequenced material: PBMCs or T cells enriched from blood (not recorded which). CDR3: CASSFDSHSTNEKLFF. CDR3 coding DNA: TGTGCCAGCAGCTTTGACAGTCATTCAACTAATGAAAAACTGTTTTTT.